This paragraph reports one T cell receptor (beta chain). Germline CDR1 reads MNHNY; CDR2 reads SVGAGI (reference sequence). The CDR3 runs 15 residues. V was clipped by 6 bases and J by 7 bases; unmatched bases: 11. This sample is part of a study of blood T cell repertoires in COVID-19. Background on the study: Sites in the United States, Italy and Spain provided acute and convalescent COVID-19 samples. T cells, B-cell-depleted T cells, or PBMCs provided the cDNA or gDNA that served as material.

Clones were sequenced by immunoSEQ multiplex PCR, and TCRdb holds only the in-frame ones, with some missing. The profile shows about 400,000 clones, approximately 89% of them singletons. Participants were aged about 18 to 90 years from some 24 US areas. Resolution of symptoms, clearance, or two negative PCRs was present in recovered Cohort 3 donors. The chain is built from TRBV6-6 and TRBJ1-5; 8 bases are shared with TRBD1. The receptor's source is a woman in her thirties who had recovered from COVID-19. Material: PBMCs or T cells enriched from blood (not recorded which). The CDR3 here is CASRPATGVAQPQHF. CDR3 nucleotide sequence: TGTGCCAGCAGACCCGCGACAGGGGTCGCCCAGCCCCAGCATTTT.